The 18 T cell receptor beta chains in this list originate from one sample, sequenced in a study of Ad26.COV2.S vaccination and SARS-CoV-2 variants. The treatment: around 19 received Ad26.COV2.S at low or high dose, single or two shots; roughly 5 received placebo; per-sample allocation not given. Vaccine and placebo recipients were sampled on day 63 after the first injection. Using immunoSEQ multiplex PCR, the repertoire was profiled, and TCRdb retains in-frame clones only, with some absent. The sample yields approximately 480,000 clones, about 83% seen once. This material consisted of peripheral blood, taken in a trial of Ad26.COV2.S vaccine versus placebo. The receptors come from a person between 18 and 59 years old who received the Ad26.COV2.S COVID-19 vaccine or a placebo.

The chain is built from TRBV18 and TRBJ2-1; D unresolved. The V end lost 3 bases, the J end lost 2 bases, and 11 bases lay between the germline ends. This CDR3 contains 15 residues. CDR1 KGHSH and CDR2 LQKENI come from the germline V gene. CDR3 in amino acids: CASSPTRGTYNEQFF. The DNA of the CDR3 is TGTGCCAGCTCACCTACTCGTGGAACCTACAATGAGCAGTTCTTC.

The chain joins TRBV4-3 to TRBJ1-1, with D possibly being TRBD1 (5 bases). V was cut by 4 bases and J by 1 base, with 10 bases left in between. There are 14 residues in the CDR3. Germline values: CDR1 LGHNA, CDR2 YSLEER. In DNA form, the CDR3 reads TGCGCCAGCAGCCTTATGCAGGGGAACACTGAAGCTTTCTTT. It translates to CASSLMQGNTEAFF.

In nucleotides, the CDR3 is TGTGCCAGCAGTCCCTTCGGGGGGGTGAACACTGAAGCTTTCTTT. Translated, it gives CASSPFGGVNTEAFF. The V and J genes are TRBV6-5 and TRBJ1-1; D perhaps matches TRBD1 (5 bases). Trimming shortened V by 5 bases and J by 0 bases, and 13 bases separated the two germline ends. CDR3 size: 15 residues. Germline loops: CDR1 MNHEY, CDR2 SVGAGI.

The V gene is TRBV28, the J gene TRBJ1-5; D possibly corresponds to TRBD1 (5 bases). The CDR3 contains 17 residues. The V end was cut by 5 bases, the J end by 1 base, with 18 bases between. Germline values: CDR1 MDHEN, CDR2 SYDVKM. CDR3 DNA sequence: TGTGCCAGCAGTCGGGGGGAGGGGAACCTAAGCAATCAGCCCCAGCATTTT. The encoded protein is CASSRGEGNLSNQPQHF.

The CDR3 spells CASSQDRGRYTEAFF. For the CDR3, the DNA is TGCGCCAGCAGTCAAGACAGGGGAAGGTACACTGAAGCTTTCTTT. This chain joins TRBV23-1 and TRBJ1-1; 8 positions match TRBD1. TRBV23-1 is labeled an ORF, and its function is uncertain. CDR3 length: 15 amino acids. The V and J ends lost 2 bases and 3 bases, in that order; junction bases with no gene match: 5.

In DNA form, the CDR3 reads TGTGCCAGCACGACGGGAGGGTCTGGAAACACCATATATTTT. Translation gives CASTTGGSGNTIYF. The genes are TRBV28 and TRBJ1-3; D not resolved. The CDR3 contains 14 residues. With 7 bases removed from V and 1 base from J, the gap between germline ends came to 11 bases. Germline CDR1 is MDHEN and CDR2 is SYDVKM.

The gene calls are TRBV28 and TRBJ2-7; 10 bases map to TRBD2. V shed 5 bases and J 6 bases; nucleotides not matched to a gene: 7. This CDR3 is built from 14 residues. CDR1 is MDHEN and CDR2 is SYDVKM in the germline V gene. The CDR3 DNA follows: TGTGCCAGCAGTAACCCAGCGGGAGGGTTCGAGCAGTACTTC. It translates to CASSNPAGGFEQYF.

J is TRBJ2-1 and V is TRBV5-1; D is possibly TRBD2 (6 bases). V dropped 3 bases and J dropped 5 bases, with 18 bases sitting between them. The germline V gene encodes CDR1 SGHRS and CDR2 YFSETQ. CDR3 length: 16 residues. The CDR3 loop reads CASSWVRDFRNNEQFF. In nucleotides, the CDR3 is TGCGCCAGCAGCTGGGTCCGGGACTTCCGGAACAATGAGCAGTTCTTC.

The chain employs TRBV27 and TRBJ1-1, with D possibly TRBD1 on 5 matching bases. Per germline, CDR1 MNHEY and CDR2 SMNVEV (reference sequence). This CDR3 contains 14 residues. V was trimmed by 3 bases and J by 0 bases, leaving 8 bases between them. The DNA for the CDR3 is TGTGCCAGCAGTTTCGGGGGGATGAACACTGAAGCTTTCTTT. This gives the protein CASSFGGMNTEAFF.

The chain recombines TRBV4-1 with TRBJ2-5; D remains ambiguous. The CDR3 is made up of 13 amino acids. CDR1 and CDR2 from the germline V gene are MGHRA and YSYEKL. V was trimmed by 2 bases and J by 7 bases, leaving 11 bases between them. The CDR3 region has the DNA TGCGCCAGCAGCCAATTGTCTCTGGGGACCCAGTACTTC. It is translated as CASSQLSLGTQYF.

The genes are TRBV5-8 and TRBJ1-2; no firm D call. Germline V gene lookup returns CDR1 SGHTS and CDR2 YDEGEE. The CDR3 spans 14 residues. V gave up 0 bases and J gave up 6 bases, with 12 bases separating them. CDR3 region: CASSLEFTDDGYTF. The CDR3 region has the DNA TGTGCCAGCAGCTTGGAGTTTACGGACGATGGCTACACCTTC.

The gene calls are TRBV7-8 and TRBJ2-3; D is possibly TRBD1 or TRBD2 (5 bases each). The CDR3 covers 12 residues. Deletions cut 5 bases from V and 8 bases from J, with 11 bases between. The germline V gene has CDR1 SGHVS and CDR2 FQNEAQ. CDR3 nucleotide sequence: TGTGCCAGCAGCCCAGGGCGGGTTACGCAGTATTTT. Translating gives CASSPGRVTQYF.

This sequence joins TRBV5-5 and TRBJ1-4; possibly TRBD1 for D (6 bases). The CDR3 extends over 17 amino acids. Germline V CDR1 and CDR2: SGHKS, YYEKEE (reference sequence). Trimming removed 1 base at V and 4 bases at J, with 17 bases between. For the CDR3, the DNA is TGTGCCAGCAGCTTGTCCGGGCTCGCCAGGGGTAATGAAAAACTGTTTTTT. Its translation is CASSLSGLARGNEKLFF.

The V and J genes are TRBV5-1 and TRBJ1-2; TRBD1 matches 7 bases. CDR3 length: 13 residues. J lost 4 bases, V lost 2 bases, and 2 bases had no gene match. CDR1 is SGHRS and CDR2 is YFSETQ in the germline V gene. The CDR3 nucleotides read TGCGCCAGCAGCTTAAACAGGGGCTATGGCTACACCTTC. This codes for CASSLNRGYGYTF.

This clone is a singleton in its sample. Within the sample, other DNA sequences also encode this same CDR3. The J gene is TRBJ1-2, the V gene TRBV28; D is ambiguous. In germline, CDR1 is MDHEN, CDR2 SYDVKM. The V and J ends lost 3 bases and 4 bases respectively, with 9 bases between them. The CDR3 length is 13 residues. The CDR3 protein is CASSFGDGYGYTF. The CDR3 DNA reads as TGTGCCAGCAGTTTTGGGGATGGCTATGGCTACACCTTC.

J is TRBJ2-7 and V is TRBV6-5; weak D call: TRBD1 (6 bases). V was pared by 6 bases and J by 0 bases, with 12 bases between. The CDR3 loop spans 14 amino acids. In germline, CDR1 is MNHEY, CDR2 SVGAGI. The CDR3 protein is CASRPDRISYEQYF. CDR3 in DNA: TGTGCCAGCAGACCCGACAGGATCTCCTACGAGCAGTACTTC.

V and J are TRBV28 and TRBJ2-1; no firm D call. The length of the CDR3 is 14 residues. The V end lost 6 bases, the J end lost 0 bases, and 9 bases lay between the germline ends. Germline V lookup: CDR1 MDHEN, CDR2 SYDVKM. The CDR3 spells CASRYGSSYNEQFF. CDR3 DNA: TGTGCCAGCAGGTACGGAAGCTCCTACAATGAGCAGTTCTTC.

This clone was seen just once. J is TRBJ1-1 and V is TRBV19, with D perhaps TRBD1 (5 bases). Looked up from germline, CDR1 is LNHDA and CDR2 is SQIVND (reference sequence). V shed 3 bases and J shed 0 bases, with 8 bases lying between them. This CDR3 spans 14 amino acids. The CDR3 loop reads CASSMQDMNTEAFF. DNA for the CDR3: TGTGCCAGTAGTATGCAGGACATGAACACTGAAGCTTTCTTT.